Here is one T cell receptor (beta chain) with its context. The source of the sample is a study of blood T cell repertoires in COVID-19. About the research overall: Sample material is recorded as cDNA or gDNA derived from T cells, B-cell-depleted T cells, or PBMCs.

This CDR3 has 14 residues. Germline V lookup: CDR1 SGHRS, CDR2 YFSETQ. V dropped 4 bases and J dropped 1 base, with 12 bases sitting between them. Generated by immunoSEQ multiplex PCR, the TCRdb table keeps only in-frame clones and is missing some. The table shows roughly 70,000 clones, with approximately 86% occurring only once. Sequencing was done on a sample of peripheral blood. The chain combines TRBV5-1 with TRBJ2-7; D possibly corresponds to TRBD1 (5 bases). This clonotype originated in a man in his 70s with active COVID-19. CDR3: CASSPLGPSYEQYF. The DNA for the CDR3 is TGCGCCAGCAGCCCCCTGGGGCCTTCCTACGAGCAGTACTTC.